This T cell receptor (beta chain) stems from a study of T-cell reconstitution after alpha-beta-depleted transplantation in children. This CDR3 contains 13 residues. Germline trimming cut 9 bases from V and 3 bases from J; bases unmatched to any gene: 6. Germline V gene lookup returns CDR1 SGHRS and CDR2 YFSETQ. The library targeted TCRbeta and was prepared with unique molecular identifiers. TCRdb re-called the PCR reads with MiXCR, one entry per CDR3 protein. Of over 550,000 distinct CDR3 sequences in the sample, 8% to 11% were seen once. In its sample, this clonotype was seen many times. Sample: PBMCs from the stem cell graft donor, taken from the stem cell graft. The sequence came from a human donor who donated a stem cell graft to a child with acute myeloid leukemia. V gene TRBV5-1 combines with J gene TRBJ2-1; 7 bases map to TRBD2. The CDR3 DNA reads TGCGCCACCAAGCGGGGCGACTACAATGAGCAGTTCTTC. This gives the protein CATKRGDYNEQFF. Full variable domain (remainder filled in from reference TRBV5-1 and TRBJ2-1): KAGVTQTPRYLIKTRGQQVTLSCSPISGHRSVSWYQQTPGQGLQFLFEYFSETQRNKGNFPGRFSGRQFSNSRSEMNVSTLELGDSALYLCATKRGDYNEQFFGPGTRLTVL.